A single TCR beta chain is shown here with its context. Its specificity is unknown. Positive CCR7 selection of CD45RO-negative cells yielded the naive CD8 cells, and terminally differentiated effector memory CD45RA+ cells were excluded. The method was immunoSEQ multiplex PCR; TCRdb's version includes in-frame clones alone and lacks a portion of them. The sample lists roughly 2,000,000 clones, around 96% occurring once. J was trimmed by 2 bases and V by 6 bases; bases with no gene match: 3. The CDR3 totals 14 residues. Germline V lookup: CDR1 SGHRS, CDR2 YFSETQ. The sample is drawn from a study of shared clonotypes between healthy human individuals. Study-level results: Sharing across four donors was seen in 4.5% to 5.5% of naive CD4 clonotypes. Naive subsets generally had larger estimated richness than memory subsets.

The receptor was derived from a man aged 18 to 29 in good health. The chain joins TRBV5-1 to TRBJ2-7; 12 bases line up with TRBD1. Sequenced: naive CD8+ T cells sorted from blood. CDR3 DNA sequence: TGCGCCAGCACCGGGACAGGGGGCCCCTACGAGCAGTACTTC. Encoded protein: CASTGTGGPYEQYF.